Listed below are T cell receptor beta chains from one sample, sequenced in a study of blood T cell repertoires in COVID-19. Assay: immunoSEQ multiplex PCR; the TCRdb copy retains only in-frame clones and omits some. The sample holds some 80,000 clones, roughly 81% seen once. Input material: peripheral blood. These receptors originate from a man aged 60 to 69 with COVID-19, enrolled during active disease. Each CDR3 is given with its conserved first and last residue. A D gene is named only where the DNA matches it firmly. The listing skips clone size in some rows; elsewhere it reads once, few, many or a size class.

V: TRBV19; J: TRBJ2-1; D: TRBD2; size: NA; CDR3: CASSSSGSQYNEQFF; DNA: TGTGCCAGTAGTAGTAGCGGGAGTCAGTACAATGAGCAGTTCTTC
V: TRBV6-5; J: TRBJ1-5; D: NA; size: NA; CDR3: CASRIEGTQPQHF; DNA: TGTGCCAGCAGAATAGAGGGGACACAGCCCCAGCATTTT
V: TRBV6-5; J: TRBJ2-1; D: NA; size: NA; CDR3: CASSYSWGGDEQFF; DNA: TGTGCCAGCAGTTACTCGTGGGGAGGAGATGAGCAGTTCTTC
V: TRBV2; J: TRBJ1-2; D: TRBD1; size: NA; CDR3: CASILDQGDGGYTF; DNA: TGTGCCAGCATTCTGGACCAGGGGGACGGGGGCTACACCTTC
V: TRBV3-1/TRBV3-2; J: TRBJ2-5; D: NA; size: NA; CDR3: CASSQRKWGAVQETQYF; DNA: TGTGCCAGCAGCCAAAGGAAATGGGGAGCGGTACAAGAGACCCAGTACTTC
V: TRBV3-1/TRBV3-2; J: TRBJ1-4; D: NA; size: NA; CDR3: CASRVNGGFGEKLFF; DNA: TGTGCCAGCAGGGTAAATGGGGGCTTTGGAGAAAAACTGTTTTTT
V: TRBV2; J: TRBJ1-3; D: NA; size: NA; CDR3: CASSVQVTSGNTIYF; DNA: TGTGCCAGCAGTGTACAGGTTACCTCTGGAAACACCATATATTTT
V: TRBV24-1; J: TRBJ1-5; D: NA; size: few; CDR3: CATSEYSNQPQHF; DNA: TGTGCCACCAGTGAGTATAGCAATCAGCCCCAGCATTTT
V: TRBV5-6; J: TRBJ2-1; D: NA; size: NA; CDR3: CASMLAGTYNEQFF; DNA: TGTGCCAGCATGTTGGCGGGGACGTACAATGAGCAGTTCTTC
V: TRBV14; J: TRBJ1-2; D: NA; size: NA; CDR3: CASSYYPGGYTF; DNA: TGTGCCAGCAGCTATTACCCCGGTGGCTACACCTTC
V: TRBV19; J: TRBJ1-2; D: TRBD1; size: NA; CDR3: CASSIETSGQGRINYGYTF; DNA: TGTGCCAGTAGTATAGAGACCTCGGGACAGGGTCGGATTAACTATGGCTACACCTTC
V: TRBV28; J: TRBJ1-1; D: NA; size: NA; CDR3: CASSPLRNTEAFF; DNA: TGTGCCAGCAGTCCTCTTAGGAACACTGAAGCTTTCTTT
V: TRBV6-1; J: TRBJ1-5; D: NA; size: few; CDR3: CASSEAQNQPQHF; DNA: TGTGCCAGCAGTGAAGCGCAGAATCAGCCCCAGCATTTT
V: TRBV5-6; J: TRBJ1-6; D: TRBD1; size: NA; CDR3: CASSSRWTGGVNSPLHF; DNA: TGTGCCAGCAGCTCTAGATGGACAGGGGGCGTCAATTCACCCCTCCACTTT
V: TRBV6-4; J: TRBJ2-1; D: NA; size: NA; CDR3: CASSDVAGRYNEQFF; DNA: TGTGCCAGCAGTGACGTTGCAGGTCGCTACAATGAGCAGTTCTTC
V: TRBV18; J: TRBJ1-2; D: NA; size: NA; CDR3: CASSPRDIGVYGYTF; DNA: TGTGCCAGCTCACCACGGGACATCGGGGTCTATGGCTACACCTTC
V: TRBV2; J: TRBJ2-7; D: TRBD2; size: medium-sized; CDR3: CASSVGLYEQYF; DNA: TGTGCCAGCAGTGTGGGACTATACGAGCAGTACTTC
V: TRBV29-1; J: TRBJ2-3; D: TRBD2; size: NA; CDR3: CSAESLGGGSDTQYF; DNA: TGCAGCGCTGAGAGTTTAGGCGGGGGGTCAGATACGCAGTATTTT
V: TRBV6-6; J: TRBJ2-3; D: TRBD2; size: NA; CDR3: CASSSQRERRDTQYF; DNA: TGTGCCAGCAGTTCCCAGCGGGAGCGTCGGGATACGCAGTATTTT
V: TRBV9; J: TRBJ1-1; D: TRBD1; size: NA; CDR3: CASSVDGQGASSEAFF; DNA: TGTGCCAGCAGCGTAGATGGGCAGGGGGCGTCCAGTGAAGCTTTCTTT
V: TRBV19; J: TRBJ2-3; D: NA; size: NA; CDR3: CASSTLGGADTQYF; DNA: TGTGCCAGTAGTACACTCGGGGGAGCCGATACGCAGTATTTT
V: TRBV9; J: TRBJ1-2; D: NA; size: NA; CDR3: CASSTGGAANYGYTF; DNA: TGTGCCAGCAGCACCGGGGGGGCAGCTAACTATGGCTACACCTTC
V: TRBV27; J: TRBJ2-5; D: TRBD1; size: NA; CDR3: CASRLDRDGQETQYF; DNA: TGTGCCAGCAGGCTCGACAGGGATGGGCAAGAGACCCAGTACTTC
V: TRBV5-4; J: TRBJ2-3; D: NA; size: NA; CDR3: CASSSNGGRSDTQYF; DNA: TGTGCCAGCAGCTCCAACGGGGGGCGGTCAGATACGCAGTATTTT
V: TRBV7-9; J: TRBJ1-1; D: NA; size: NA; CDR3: CASSLANREAFF; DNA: TGTGCCAGCAGCTTAGCGAACAGAGAAGCTTTCTTT
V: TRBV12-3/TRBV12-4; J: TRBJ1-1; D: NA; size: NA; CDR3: CASSLGSGAFF; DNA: TGTGCCAGCAGTTTAGGGTCAGGAGCTTTCTTT
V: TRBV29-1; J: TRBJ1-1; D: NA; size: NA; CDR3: CSVDRGFTEAFF; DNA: TGCAGCGTTGATCGGGGTTTCACTGAAGCTTTCTTT
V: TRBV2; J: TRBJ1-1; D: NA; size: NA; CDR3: CASSGDSNTEAFF; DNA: TGTGCCAGCAGTGGAGACAGTAACACTGAAGCTTTCTTT
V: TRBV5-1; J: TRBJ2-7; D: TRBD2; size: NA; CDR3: CASSTGLAGEQYF; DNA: TGCGCCAGCAGCACGGGACTAGCGGGGGAGCAGTACTTC
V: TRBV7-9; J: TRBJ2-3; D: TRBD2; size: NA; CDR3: CASSFGLAGTDTQYF; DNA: TGTGCCAGCAGCTTTGGACTAGCGGGGACAGATACGCAGTATTTT
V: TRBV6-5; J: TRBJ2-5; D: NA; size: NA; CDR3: CASSQTPGVQETQYF; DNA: TGTGCCAGCAGTCAAACACCAGGGGTCCAAGAGACCCAGTACTTC
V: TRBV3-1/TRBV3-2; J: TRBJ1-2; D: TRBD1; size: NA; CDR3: CASSHLRDRVYGYTF; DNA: TGTGCCAGCAGCCACCTCCGGGACAGGGTCTATGGCTACACCTTC
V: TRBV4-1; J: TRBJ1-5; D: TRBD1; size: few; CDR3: CASSHHRTYTGTGFGNQPQHF; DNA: TGCGCCAGCAGCCATCACCGTACCTATACCGGGACAGGATTCGGTAATCAGCCCCAGCATTTT
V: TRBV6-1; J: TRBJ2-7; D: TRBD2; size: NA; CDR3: CASSEAGGTSGRIGRYF; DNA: TGTGCCAGCAGTGAAGCGGGAGGGACTAGCGGGAGGATTGGGCGGTACTTC
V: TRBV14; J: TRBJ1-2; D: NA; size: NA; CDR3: CASSQRGGRGNYGYTF; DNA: TGTGCCAGCAGCCAGAGGGGTGGCAGGGGCAACTATGGCTACACCTTC
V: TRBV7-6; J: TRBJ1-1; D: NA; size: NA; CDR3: CASSSSFEAFF; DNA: TGTGCCAGCAGCTCGAGCTTCGAAGCTTTCTTT
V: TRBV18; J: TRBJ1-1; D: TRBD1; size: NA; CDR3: CASSPSRQGATEAFF; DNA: TGTGCCAGCTCACCATCGCGACAGGGGGCGACTGAAGCTTTCTTT